These 27 T cell receptor beta chains were sequenced from one sample in a study of T-cell memory formation after mild COVID-19. TCRdb fed the 5' RACE reads into MiXCR, producing one record per CDR3 protein. The sample consists of just under 550,000 distinct CDR3 sequences, roughly 22% of them appearing once. The sequenced sample consisted of PBMCs or a T cell subset sorted from them (not recorded which). The receptors shown here come from an adult woman who had mild COVID-19 (a few samples of this study predate the infection). Cell type and time point are not known.

This clonotype was recorded a few times. The chain has TRBV7-9 and TRBJ2-5; no clear D. CDR1 and CDR2 (germline): SEHNR, FQNEAQ (reference sequence). The CDR3 has 15 amino acids. V shed 1 base and J shed 5 bases, with 14 bases lying between them. In DNA, the CDR3 is TGTGCCAGCAGCTTAGAACCCCTTAGTTTGGAGACCCAGTACTTC. Protein: CASSLEPLSLETQYF.

The chain uses TRBV6-5 and TRBJ2-7; 10 bases match TRBD2. Looked up from germline, CDR1 is MNHEY and CDR2 is SVGAGI. V dropped 0 bases and J dropped 6; count of bases not matched to a gene: 14. This CDR3 comprises 18 residues. CDR3 amino acids: CASSYSQREGQMSAEQYF. The CDR3 DNA is TGTGCCAGCAGTTACTCCCAGCGGGAGGGCCAAATGTCCGCCGAGCAGTACTTC.

This clonotype was detected once. The V gene is TRBV5-1, the J gene TRBJ2-2, with D uncertain. Deletions cut 2 bases from V and 3 bases from J, with 11 bases between. The V gene's germline CDR1 is SGHRS and CDR2 YFSETQ. This CDR3 spans 15 amino acids. The CDR3 loop reads CASSLWRGDTGELFF. In DNA form, the CDR3 reads TGCGCCAGCAGCTTATGGCGTGGTGACACCGGGGAGCTGTTTTTT.

The rearrangement links TRBV5-1 to TRBJ2-1, with 7 bases lining up with TRBD2. The germline gives CDR1 SGHRS, CDR2 YFSETQ. Losses at the gene ends were 0 bases for V and 2 bases for J; bases not matched to a gene: 2. This CDR3 is built from 15 residues. As DNA, the CDR3 is TGCGCCAGCAGCTTGGGGGAGGGCACCTACAATGAGCAGTTCTTC. As protein: CASSLGEGTYNEQFF.

Only a few counts were recorded for this clonotype. V gene TRBV29-1 combines with J gene TRBJ2-3, with D hard to call. There are 14 residues in the CDR3. Trimming cost V 7 bases and J 0 bases, with 14 bases left between them. CDR1 is SQVTM and CDR2 is ANQGSEA in the germline V gene. This chain's CDR3 is CSAPSMGSTDTQYF. As DNA, the CDR3 is TGCAGCGCTCCATCCATGGGAAGCACAGATACGCAGTATTTT.

This clonotype appeared a few times. The chain joins TRBV5-1 to TRBJ2-2; 11 bases align to TRBD2. CDR3 size: 18 residues. Germline V CDR1 and CDR2: SGHRS, YFSETQ. The V gene end was trimmed by 0 bases and the J gene end by 1 base; junction bases not matched to a gene: 5. CDR3 DNA sequence: TGCGCCAGCAGCTTGGCAGGACTAGCGGGCCTGAACACCGGGGAGCTGTTTTTT. Translation: CASSLAGLAGLNTGELFF.

The CDR3: CASSQGTGNTIYF. DNA of the CDR3: TGCGCCAGCAGCCAGGGGACAGGAAACACCATATATTTT. The V gene is TRBV4-1, the J gene TRBJ1-3; maybe TRBD1 (6 bases). Germline CDR1 reads MGHRA; CDR2 reads YSYEKL. This CDR3 region has 13 residues. The V and J ends lost 3 bases and 4 bases respectively, with 7 bases between them.

The chain recombines TRBV7-2 with TRBJ2-1; perhaps TRBD2 as D (6 bases). Germline-derived CDR1 and CDR2 are SGHTA and FQGNSA. Trimming stripped 1 base from V and 4 bases from J, with 17 bases between. The CDR3 is 17 amino acids. In DNA, the CDR3 is TGTGCCAGCAGCTTAGTGCCCGGGAGCCTCGTATACAATGAGCAGTTCTTC. Translation: CASSLVPGSLVYNEQFF. Full variable domain (missing parts from reference TRBV7-2 and TRBJ2-1): GAGVSQSPSNKVTEKGKDVELRCDPISGHTALYWYRQSLGQGLEFLIYFQGNSAPDKSGLPSDRFSAERTGGSVSTLTIQRTQQEDSAVYLCASSLVPGSLVYNEQFFGPGTRLTVL.

This sequence joins TRBV12-3 or TRBV12-4 and TRBJ1-2; a possible D gene is TRBD1 (6 bases). This CDR3 is built from 13 residues. V dropped 4 bases and J dropped 6 bases, with 12 bases sitting between them. DNA for the CDR3: TGTGCCAGCAGTTACAGGGAGAGGGATGGCTACACCTTC. Protein sequence: CASSYRERDGYTF.

This clonotype came up a few times. The J gene is TRBJ2-1, the V gene TRBV9, with a tentative D call TRBD2 (7 bases). CDR1 and CDR2 (germline): SGDLS, YYNGEE. The CDR3 sequence is 16 residues long. Trimming stripped 2 bases from V and 4 bases from J, with 16 bases between. The CDR3 coding sequence is TGTGCCAGCAGCGTTAAGGGGGACTATTCTTACAATGAGCAGTTCTTC. Translation gives CASSVKGDYSYNEQFF.

This clonotype was seen at least ten times. The chain joins TRBV7-2 to TRBJ2-3, with TRBD2 as a possible D gene (7 bases). V dropped 0 bases and J dropped 5 bases, with 15 bases sitting between them. The germline V gene has CDR1 SGHTA and CDR2 FQGNSA. The CDR3 runs 16 residues. CDR3 in amino acids: CASSLAGGPYGDTQYF. The CDR3 region has the DNA TGTGCCAGCAGCTTAGCGGGGGGGCCCTATGGAGATACGCAGTATTTT.

There are a few counts of this clonotype. The genes are TRBV12-3 or TRBV12-4 and TRBJ1-2, with D maybe TRBD1 (5 bases). V was cut by 0 bases and J by 2 bases, with 7 bases left in between. The CDR3 length is 14 residues. In DNA form, the CDR3 reads TGTGCCAGCAGTTTAGCAGGGGAGAACTATGGCTACACCTTC. Translated: CASSLAGENYGYTF.

In its sample, this clonotype was seen a few times. The chain employs TRBV2 and TRBJ2-3; 7 bases align to TRBD2. Trimming removed 6 bases from V and 4 bases from J; junction bases left unmatched: 13. Germline assignment: CDR1 SNHLY and CDR2 FYNNEI. This CDR3 contains 16 residues. In DNA, the CDR3 is TGTGCCAGCAGGGGCGGAGCGGGGAATCGGGCAGATACGCAGTATTTT. Its translation is CASRGGAGNRADTQYF.

The V and J genes are TRBV4-1 and TRBJ1-1, with 7 bases identical to TRBD1. Germline V gene lookup returns CDR1 MGHRA and CDR2 YSYEKL. With 4 bases clipped from V and 6 bases from J, the junction kept 8 bases outside the gene matches. The CDR3 is 14 residues long. This CDR3 reads CASSRSGQYAEAFF. The CDR3 DNA reads as TGCGCCAGCAGCCGATCGGGACAGTACGCTGAAGCTTTCTTT.

This clonotype was picked up a small number of times. The CDR3 nucleotides read TGTGCCAGCAGTGATGACCCACCGAGCAGCCAGCCCCAGCATTTT. Protein sequence: CASSDDPPSSQPQHF. This sequence joins TRBV2 and TRBJ1-5, with no clear D. This CDR3 region has 15 residues. Germline V gives CDR1 SNHLY, CDR2 FYNNEI. With 3 bases removed from V and 7 bases from J, the gap between germline ends came to 16 bases.

The genes are TRBV12-3 or TRBV12-4 and TRBJ1-6; the match to TRBD1 covers 12 bases. There are 11 residues in the CDR3. V trimming: 10 bases; J trimming: 17 bases; junction bases outside the gene matches: 6. The CDR3 sequence is CATGQGAVVHF. CDR3 coding DNA: TGTGCCACGGGACAGGGGGCGGTCGTCCACTTT.

In this sample, this clonotype turned up a few times. This chain connects TRBV25-1 to TRBJ2-3; D is ambiguous. Germline V gene lookup returns CDR1 MGHDK and CDR2 SYGVNS. There are 15 residues in the CDR3. V was cut by 3 bases and J by 2 bases, with 12 bases left in between. CDR3 nucleotide sequence: TGTGCCAGCAGTGACGCGGAGACCTTCACAGATACGCAGTATTTT. As protein: CASSDAETFTDTQYF.

V is TRBV24-1 and J is TRBJ2-1; 10 bases are a match to TRBD2. This CDR3 is 16 amino acids long. After removal of 7 bases from V and 3 bases from J, the junction contained 8 bases not matched to a gene. Germline CDR1 KGHDR, CDR2 SFDVKD. This CDR3 reads CATRDSTSGLYNEQFF. The CDR3 DNA follows: TGTGCCACCAGGGACTCGACTAGCGGGCTCTACAATGAGCAGTTCTTC.

This clonotype has at least ten counts. The chain recombines TRBV5-1 with TRBJ1-1; TRBD1 matches 7 bases. The CDR3 is made up of 14 amino acids. In germline, CDR1 is SGHRS, CDR2 YFSETQ. Unmatched junction bases numbered 6, after V lost 0 bases and J lost 7 bases. In DNA form, the CDR3 reads TGCGCCAGCAGCTTGGCTCCAGGGGGAATTGAAGCTTTCTTT. Amino acids: CASSLAPGGIEAFF. Filled out from reference TRBV5-1 and TRBJ1-1, the complete variable domain reads KAGVTQTPRYLIKTRGQQVTLSCSPISGHRSVSWYQQTPGQGLQFLFEYFSETQRNKGNFPGRFSGRQFSNSRSEMNVSTLELGDSALYLCASSLAPGGIEAFFGQGTRLTVV.

The chain couples TRBV29-1 to TRBJ1-1, with D tentatively TRBD1 (5 bases). CDR3 length equals 15 residues. Per the germline V gene, CDR1 is SQVTM and CDR2 is ANQGSEA. V dropped 3 bases and J dropped 1 base, with 15 bases sitting between them. CDR3 sequence (DNA): TGCAGCGTTGATTTGGCCAGGGAGGCGAACACTGAAGCTTTCTTT. This codes for CSVDLAREANTEAFF.

This clonotype was observed a handful of times. The chain links TRBV7-2 to TRBJ2-2, with 7 bases lining up with TRBD2. The CDR3 loop spans 17 amino acids. After removal of 1 base from V and 5 bases from J, the junction contained 10 bases not matched to a gene. Germline-derived CDR1 and CDR2 are SGHTA and FQGNSA. The CDR3 DNA reads TGTGCCAGCAGCTTAGTCGGAGGGAGGGCCGGGACCGGGGAGCTGTTTTTT. Encoded protein: CASSLVGGRAGTGELFF.

The rearrangement uses TRBV4-1 and TRBJ2-1, with 7 nucleotides matching TRBD2. V lost 0 bases, J lost 0 bases, and 11 bases stayed unmatched. The germline V gene encodes CDR1 MGHRA and CDR2 YSYEKL. CDR3 length: 19 residues. The CDR3 bases are TGCGCCAGCAGCCAAGACCCCCCGGCGGGGGTAAGCTCCTACAATGAGCAGTTCTTC. Its protein product is CASSQDPPAGVSSYNEQFF.

This chain links TRBV7-8 with TRBJ2-7; tentative D call: TRBD1 (5 bases). This CDR3 region has 15 residues. Deletions cut 1 base from V and 4 bases from J, with 14 bases between. Per the germline V gene, CDR1 is SGHVS and CDR2 is FQNEAQ. The CDR3 nucleotides read TGTGCCAGCAGCTTAGTGGGTGGGGCCCCTTACGAGCAGTACTTC. Translating it yields CASSLVGGAPYEQYF.

This clonotype was seen a few times. V usage is TRBV6-2 or TRBV6-3 and J usage is TRBJ1-1; TRBD1 is a possible D gene (5 bases). CDR3 length: 13 amino acids. The germline gives CDR1 MNHEY, CDR2 SVGEGT. V was clipped by 7 bases and J by 10 bases, with 19 bases between them. The CDR3 DNA reads as TGTGCCAGCACCCAAGGCATCGCGGGGGGAGCTTTCTTT. As protein: CASTQGIAGGAFF.

The chain uses TRBV6-2 or TRBV6-3 and TRBJ1-3; D uncertain. From germline, CDR1 is MNHEY and CDR2 SVGEGT. The CDR3 has 16 residues. V was shortened by 3 bases and J by 4 bases, with 16 bases between the two germline ends. The CDR3 spells CASSYPMGSEGNTIYF. The CDR3 DNA follows: TGTGCCAGCAGTTATCCCATGGGCAGCGAAGGAAACACCATATATTTT.

The chain links TRBV10-3 to TRBJ2-3; 7 bases are a match to TRBD2. J lost 10 bases, V lost 3 bases, and 13 bases had no gene match. The germline CDR1 and CDR2 sequences are ENHRY and SYGVKD. The CDR3 spans 15 residues. For the CDR3, the DNA is TGTGCCATCAGTGAAAGCGGGGTGAAAAACGAGGCGCAGTATTTT. Translating it yields CAISESGVKNEAQYF.

This clonotype was picked up a small number of times. This rearrangement joins TRBV4-3 to TRBJ1-2, with D maybe TRBD1 (5 bases). The germline V gene encodes CDR1 LGHNA and CDR2 YSLEER. Trimming stripped 4 bases from V and 2 bases from J, with 17 bases between. This CDR3 comprises 16 residues. The CDR3 region has the DNA TGCGCCAGCAGCCTCACCAGAGGGGACGCGAACTATGGCTACACCTTC. This gives the protein CASSLTRGDANYGYTF.